The next 2 T cell receptor beta chains were all read from a single sample in a study of identical twins. MiXCR was run by TCRdb on the 5' RACE reads, yielding one entry per CDR3 protein. The sample carries some 760,000 distinct CDR3 sequences, about 20% recorded once. The sample also formed part of further work on T cells expressing NK-cell markers.

Sequencing was done on a sample of PBMCs. Source of these receptors: a woman younger than 35 in good health.

This clonotype came up a few times. V usage is TRBV14 and J usage is TRBJ1-4; D uncertain. Germline CDR1 and CDR2: SGHDN and FVKESK. The CDR3 totals 12 residues. The germline V and J ends were trimmed by 5 bases and 8 bases, with 9 bases remaining between them. CDR3 in DNA: TGTGCCAGCAGCTCAAGAAAAGAAAAACTGTTTTTT. This gives the protein CASSSRKEKLFF.

This clonotype was counted only a few times. This chain links TRBV11-2 with TRBJ2-7; no reliable D call. V was shortened by 6 bases and J by 2 bases, with 17 bases between the two germline ends. Germline-derived CDR1 and CDR2 are SGHAT and FQNNGV. The CDR3 is 15 amino acids. The CDR3, as DNA: TGTGCCAGCAGTCCTCACGTAGTACTACCCTACGAGCAGTACTTC. Protein sequence: CASSPHVVLPYEQYF.